The text below deals with one T cell receptor beta chain. Its target is unknown. This specimen belongs to a study of CD8 T cells in ankylosing spondylitis. Study observations and caveats: In ankylosing spondylitis patients, matched synovial fluid reportedly showed significant enrichment of disease-linked clones. Both synovial fluid and blood in reactive arthritis had previously been reported to carry some motif variants.

Germline loops: CDR1 SGDLS, CDR2 YYNGEE. The CDR3 is made up of 17 amino acids. V was pared by 0 bases and J by 0 bases, with 12 bases between. By quantitative 5'-RACE with molecular barcodes, the TCR beta libraries were made. TCRdb fed the 5' RACE reads into MiXCR, producing one record per CDR3 protein. Of some 140,000 distinct CDR3 sequences in the sample, roughly an eighth are singletons; the top ten hold around 4.1%. The chain carries TRBV9 and TRBJ2-2; D ambiguous. Sequencing was performed on blood, either unsorted or a sorted T cell fraction (not recorded which). This receptor was obtained from a female donor with ankylosing spondylitis or in good health (not recorded which). The CDR3 sequence is CASSVASGKPNTGELFF. The DNA of the CDR3 is TGTGCCAGCAGCGTAGCATCGGGCAAACCGAACACCGGGGAGCTGTTTTTT.